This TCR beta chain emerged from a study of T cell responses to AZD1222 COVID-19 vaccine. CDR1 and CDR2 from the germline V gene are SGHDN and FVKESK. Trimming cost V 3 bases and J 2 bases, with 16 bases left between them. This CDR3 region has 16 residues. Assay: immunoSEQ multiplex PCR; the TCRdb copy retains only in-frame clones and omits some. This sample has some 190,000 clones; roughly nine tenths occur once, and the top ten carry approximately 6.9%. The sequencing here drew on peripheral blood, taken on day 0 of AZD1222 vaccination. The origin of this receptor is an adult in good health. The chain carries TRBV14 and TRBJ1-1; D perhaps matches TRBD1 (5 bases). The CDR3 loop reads CASSQVGARGNTEAFF. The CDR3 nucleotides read TGTGCCAGCAGCCAGGTAGGGGCTCGGGGAAACACTGAAGCTTTCTTT.